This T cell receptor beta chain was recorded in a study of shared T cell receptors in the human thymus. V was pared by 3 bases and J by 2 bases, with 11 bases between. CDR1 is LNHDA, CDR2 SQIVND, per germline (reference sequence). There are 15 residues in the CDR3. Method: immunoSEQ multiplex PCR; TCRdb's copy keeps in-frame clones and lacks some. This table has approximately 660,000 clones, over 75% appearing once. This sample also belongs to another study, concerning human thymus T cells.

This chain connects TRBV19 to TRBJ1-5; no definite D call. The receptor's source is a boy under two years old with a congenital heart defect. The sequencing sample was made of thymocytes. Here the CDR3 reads CASSMLETRNQPQHF. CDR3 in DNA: TGTGCCAGTAGTATGTTGGAGACCCGCAATCAGCCCCAGCATTTT.